This T cell receptor beta chain derives from a study of cytomegalovirus exposure and HLA in healthy donors (dated by TCRdb to about 2017). About the investigation overall: An earlier analysis of 587 of the donors reported 250 to 350 Gb of sequence data and roughly 110 million unique TCR beta sequences from around 200 million T cells. The genetic ancestry cluster associated with self-reported Caucasian donors included roughly four fifths of the roughly 400 genotyped donors. Among about 370 genotyped donors of the cohort, an average of around 250,000 unique TCR beta nucleotide sequences was sequenced per donor, of which about 19% were non-productive. The aim of the study was to test whether cataloging public T cell receptors could identify signatures of past pathogen exposure. The number of typed donors differed by locus: roughly 620-640 for A, B, C, DRB1 and DQB1; 500 to 550 for DQA1; 600 to 610 for DPA1; and some 450 for DPB1. A handful of DR-DQ haplotypes were handled as single units for association and clustering because linkage in the cohort was strong. Rather than using new phenotypic data, the later analysis identified candidate immune exposures from TCR beta sequences and from how often those sequences occurred across donors. Donor age, sex, ethnicity and CMV serostatus were collected together with the repertoire data. In addition to the first cohort of 650 to 800 subjects, a separate validation cohort of under 150 different subjects was used. Using immunosequencing, the study profiled T cell repertoires from 550 to 750 subjects and related those repertoires to cytomegalovirus serostatus. Class I and class II HLA loci were covered by the typing at four-digit resolution. High-throughput TCR immunosequencing, statistical association of individual TCRs with disease status, and machine learning were combined to predict cytomegalovirus infection status. An earlier analysis of roughly 580 of the donors used high-throughput TCR beta sequencing to judge whether each TCR beta V gene segment behaved as functional or pseudogenic. A later genetic analysis took genome-wide SNP genotypes for about three fifths of the roughly 670 donors and used that subset as a discovery cohort. To study patterns of TCR occurrence, a later analysis re-analyzed previously published TCR beta repertoires from 500 to 850 donors and added high-resolution HLA genotyping. Approximately 300 gigabases of sequencing data and 91 million or so unique TCR sequences made up an early release that covered roughly 670 HLA-typed donors. All discovery cohort repertoires had been generated on a single sequencing platform. Points the paper makes about the study in general: Roughly uniform sequencing depth across donors was assumed in presence/absence analyses, although this assumption may not hold. Fewer than 20 rarely observed V segments, including chromosome 9 orphons, were excluded from the earlier analysis of a few hundred of the donors because counts were too low. Most TCR sequences were observed very rarely across donors, whereas some public TCRs were present in many individuals. A later analysis found that most CMV-associated TCR beta chains appeared HLA-restricted, with HLA associations seemingly driven largely by CMV exposure. According to a later analysis, parvovirus B19, influenza, CMV and Epstein-Barr virus appeared linked to several top co-occurrence clusters. An earlier analysis of some 560 of the donors showed that most TCR beta V segments appeared in productive rearrangements either about 87% or about 30% of the time, which broadly matched IMGT annotations. A later analysis found that HLA-associated TCR beta chains were more clonally expanded and had lower generation probabilities than equally common non-associated chains. V-gene and J-gene trimming of TCR beta chains was associated with a missense DCLRE1C variant in a later genetic analysis, and the association was replicated in an independent cohort. In a later analysis, TCR association rates were found to vary across HLA loci, with the most associated TCRs seen for DRB1 alleles and the fewest for HLA-C alleles. The 87-base-pair reads could not distinguish some IMGT-functional V segments, including TRBV6-2 and TRBV6-3, so those segments were excluded. Correlated functional status among segregating V segments might reflect linkage disequilibrium, but an unknown experimental factor could not be ruled out. In vitro tests confirmed that a few of the cytomegalovirus-associated TCR beta chains recognize cytomegalovirus antigens. A later analysis associated 16,951 TCR beta sequences with specific HLA alleles at a false discovery rate of 0.05. The classifier was reported to diagnose cytomegalovirus status with high specificity and sensitivity in both the original and validation cohorts. The authors suggested that the approach could potentially be generalized to other disease states and immunological phenotypes. In the study, some 160 TCR beta chains were listed as associated with cytomegalovirus. In a later genetic analysis, fewer N-insertions in productive TCRs were reported among donors in an Asian-associated ancestry cluster than the roughly 700-donor mean. A cluster of highly shared sequence variants was judged likely to represent a technical artifact of the sequencing pipeline. Assigning TCR associations to individual alleles was difficult when HLA alleles, especially DR and DQ, strongly co-occurred. The only immune exposure information available for the cohort was CMV serostatus. The cohort was sequenced for TCR beta chains only, and without alpha or paired-chain data the features that could be detected were limited. Because HLA typing was unavailable for some donors at each locus, only the typed subset was used in association tests. A further reported finding was that TCR beta sequences accurately predicted the HLA-A and HLA-B alleles for most subjects in the first cohort.

Library preparation was by the immunoSEQ multiplex PCR assay. For the multiplex PCR, a mixture combining 60 forward primers for TCR Vbeta segments and 13 reverse primers for TCR Jbeta segments was used. The CDR3 region of rearranged TCR beta genes was amplified from genomic DNA with a multiplex PCR assay. On the Illumina HiSeq System, the amplified TCR beta libraries were sequenced as 87-base-pair reads. The authors processed their data as follows. A later analysis tallied some 79 million unique TCR beta chains across the approximately 670 repertoires, and some 10 million of those chains were shared by two or more donors. Raw reads were error-corrected and collapsed into unique sequences with a nearest-neighbor algorithm that merged closely related sequences to remove PCR and sequencing errors. V, D and J gene segments were assigned by aligning CDR3 sequences to IMGT reference sequences. For a sequence to be retained, a match of at least six nucleotides was required to both a V gene segment and a J gene segment. A rearrangement counted as productive if the CDR3 had no stop codons and remained in frame with V and J, and every other rearrangement counted as non-productive. Following IMGT convention, CDR3 was defined as the stretch from the second conserved V-encoded cysteine to the conserved J-encoded phenylalanine. Sequences without an unambiguous match to a single V gene segment were excluded from the earlier analysis of several hundred of the donors. An earlier analysis of some 610 of the donors called V segments functional above 56.7% productive rearrangements and segregating when the between-donor standard deviation exceeded 5%. A statistical classification framework was built to diagnose cytomegalovirus status from the catalog of TCR beta chain sequences. V and J gene assignment, in a later analysis, came from comparing TCR nucleotide sequences with IMGT/GENE-DB human TR gene sequences. Using the TCRdist pipeline, a later analysis assigned CDR3 sequences along with most-parsimonious VDJ recombination scenarios. A later analysis defined each TCR beta chain by its CDR3 amino acid sequence plus V-gene family, and excluded reads lacking a unique V-gene family. In a later analysis, 550 to 650 highly shared, low-generation-probability nucleotide sequences were removed to address suspected cross-contamination and a sequencing artifact. For each public chain, a later analysis derived a clonal expansion index from normalized ranks of inferred template counts within each repertoire. In a later analysis, generation probabilities were computed with a VDJ recombination model fitted to out-of-frame rearrangements, and the resulting probabilities were checked against IGoR. In a later analysis, TCR-TCR, TCR-HLA and TCR-CMV co-occurrence was scored with hypergeometric tests, and a repertoire-size bias correction was applied to TCR pairs. A later analysis estimated false discovery rates by permuting HLA or CMV assignments 20 times. In a later analysis, co-occurring TCRs were grouped with DBSCAN, and TCRdist sequence similarity was added when clustering was performed within HLA-allele-positive subsets. For co-occurrence clustering, repertoires with fewer than 30,000 or more than 120,000 public chains were excluded, along with five repertoires with anomalous nucleotide sharing. TCRdb provides this immuneACCESS table in a form limited to in-frame rearrangements. Some clones are lacking; in checked studies, under half of them reflect an unresolved V gene, and why the rest are absent is not known. V and J calls and clone size come straight from that table; D and trimming were deduced from the DNA. The sample table holds 150,000 to 200,000 clones, of which around 78% were seen once. The top ten constitute approximately 1.5% of the sample.

With regard to this clone: What antigen it recognizes has not been identified. Compared with germline, one end of the junction differs, possibly owing to a read error.

The cohort comprised some 730 healthy bone marrow donors. All cohort members were sampled while nominally healthy, although unrecorded immune exposures were likely present. The donor tested CMV seronegative, placing the donor among the 350 or so seronegative members of the cohort. Each donor provided a peripheral blood sample, and peripheral blood mononuclear cells were used for TCR beta sequencing. Genomic DNA was extracted from the blood cell samples with the Qiagen DNeasy Blood Extraction Kit. Via the germline V gene (reference sequence), CDR1 is SEHNR and CDR2 FQNEAQ. There are 18 amino acids in the CDR3, from cysteine to phenylalanine inclusive. The retained sequence is limited to the CDR3, 54 bases, with the frame set at the first base.

The chain is assembled from TRBV7-9 and TRBJ1-4; a weak D assignment points to TRBD1 (5 bases agree). This TCR derives from a man aged 35-49 years in good health and CMV-seronegative. The material sequenced was PBMCs. The DNA reads TGTTCCAGCAGCCGCATTGGGCTGGGGCTTACAACTAATGAAAAACTGTTTTTT. Translated, this gives CSSSRIGLGLTTNEKLFF.